The 12 T cell receptor beta chains reported below all come from one sample, sequenced in a study of OX40 agonist ivuxolimab in advanced cancers. Library preparation employed the immunoSEQ multiplex PCR assay. Here the immuneACCESS table is served through TCRdb, limited to in-frame sequences with V and J called. Missing clones are a known gap in these copies; in checked studies unresolved V genes cover under half, and the rest lacks a known reason. Counted in this sample were around 80,000 clones; approximately 92% of them appeared once. About 0.7% of the sample is held by the ten biggest clonotypes. This specimen was CD4+ or CD8+ T cells sorted from blood, taken in a trial of the OX40 agonist ivuxolimab. All receptors come from an adult with an advanced solid tumor such as melanoma, head and neck, liver or kidney cancer.

J is TRBJ2-7 and V is TRBV7-6; D may be TRBD1 (6 bases). CDR1 is SGHVS and CDR2 is FNYEAQ in the germline V gene. Trimming left V 5 bases short and J 2 bases short, with 16 bases between. This CDR3 has 15 residues. CDR3 in amino acids: CASSQETGAPYEQYF. The CDR3 bases are TGTGCCAGCAGCCAGGAGACAGGTGCCCCCTACGAGCAGTACTTC.

V and J are TRBV19 and TRBJ2-2; 8 bases are shared with TRBD1. CDR3 length equals 16 residues. The ends lost 4 bases at V and 1 base at J; junction bases unmatched: 5. Per germline, CDR1 LNHDA and CDR2 SQIVND (reference sequence). CDR3 in DNA: TGTGCCAGTAGTACCCGGACAGGGCAGAACACCGGGGAGCTGTTTTTT. Protein: CASSTRTGQNTGELFF.

The rearrangement uses TRBV19 and TRBJ2-7; maybe TRBD2 (6 bases). The CDR3 covers 14 residues. Trimming left V 7 bases short and J 4 bases short, with 17 bases between. Germline lookup yields CDR1 LNHDA and CDR2 SQIVND (reference sequence). The CDR3 spells CASTPTGGVYEQYF. CDR3 DNA: TGTGCCAGTACCCCTACGGGCGGGGTATACGAGCAGTACTTC.

The rearrangement links TRBV5-4 to TRBJ2-3; D perhaps matches TRBD1 (6 bases). The CDR3 spans 13 residues. Germline V gene sequence: CDR1 SGHNT, CDR2 YYREEE (reference sequence). Trimming took 3 bases from V and 7 from J, leaving 12 bases between them. This CDR3 reads CASSSNRDNTQYF. The CDR3 region has the DNA TGTGCCAGCAGCTCGAACAGGGATAATACGCAGTATTTT.

The chain combines TRBV18 with TRBJ1-1; no clear D. The CDR3 is made up of 15 amino acids. Trimming removed 3 bases at V and 2 bases at J, with 13 bases between. Germline values: CDR1 KGHSH, CDR2 LQKENI. CDR3 in amino acids: CASSPDYEINTEAFF. The DNA for the CDR3 is TGTGCCAGCTCACCCGATTACGAGATTAACACTGAAGCTTTCTTT.

This sequence joins TRBV5-1 and TRBJ2-3, with a weak D call TRBD1 (6 bases). This CDR3 is 13 amino acids long. Germline CDR1 SGHRS, CDR2 YFSETQ. Trimming took off 4 bases at V and 6 bases at J, with 12 bases between the two ends. The CDR3 DNA is TGCGCCAGCAGCCTATCAAGGGGGGATACGCAGTATTTT. This encodes CASSLSRGDTQYF.

This chain connects TRBV5-1 to TRBJ1-1; D remains ambiguous. The V end lost 0 bases, the J end lost 6 bases, and 15 bases lay between the germline ends. This CDR3 has 15 amino acids. The germline V gene has CDR1 SGHRS and CDR2 YFSETQ. CDR3 sequence (DNA): TGCGCCAGCAGCTTGGATTCTCCGGGGATCGCTGAAGCTTTCTTT. Residues: CASSLDSPGIAEAFF.

V gene TRBV5-1 combines with J gene TRBJ2-7, with TRBD2 matching 8 bases. This CDR3 comprises 15 residues. In germline, CDR1 is SGHRS, CDR2 YFSETQ. V dropped 0 bases and J dropped 1; count of bases not matched to a gene: 3. The CDR3 sequence is CASSLELAVSYEQYF. The CDR3 DNA is TGCGCCAGCAGCTTGGAACTAGCGGTGTCCTACGAGCAGTACTTC.

The CDR3 region is CASSVTASGNTGELFF. CDR3 DNA: TGTGCCAGCAGCGTAACGGCTAGCGGAAACACCGGGGAGCTGTTTTTT. This chain uses TRBV9 with TRBJ2-2, with TRBD2 matching 7 bases. The junction had 5 bases not matched to a gene; V was cut back by 1 base and J by 2 bases. CDR3 length equals 16 residues. Looked up from germline, CDR1 is SGDLS and CDR2 is YYNGEE.

This clone showed up just once. This chain connects TRBV7-3 to TRBJ1-1; no definite D call. The V gene's germline CDR1 is SGHTA and CDR2 FQGTGA. Deletions cut 3 bases from V and 2 bases from J, with 10 bases between. The CDR3 totals 14 residues. The DNA of the CDR3 is TGTGCCAGCAGCTTGGGCACCTACAACACTGAAGCTTTCTTT. This sequence encodes CASSLGTYNTEAFF.

The chain recombines TRBV5-1 with TRBJ2-3; D might be TRBD1 (5 bases). This CDR3 region has 15 residues. V was trimmed by 7 bases and J by 2 bases, leaving 17 bases between them. Germline CDR1 and CDR2: SGHRS and YFSETQ. This chain's CDR3 is CASHAKQGVTDTQYF. DNA of the CDR3: TGCGCCAGCCACGCGAAGCAGGGTGTCACAGATACGCAGTATTTT.

The chain couples TRBV2 to TRBJ2-1, with D uncertain. Between the trimmed V and J ends, which lost 1 base and 4 bases, there was a span of 5 bases. The CDR3 totals 13 residues. The germline V gene encodes CDR1 SNHLY and CDR2 FYNNEI. The CDR3 nucleotides read TGTGCCAGCAGTGAAGTTCGGTACAATGAGCAGTTCTTC. Translated: CASSEVRYNEQFF.